The present T cell receptor (beta chain) was sequenced within a study of OX40 agonist ivuxolimab in advanced cancers. Study-wide results and limits: Compared with CD4+, CD8+ T cells on average had more expanded clones.

The repertoire was sequenced with immunoSEQ multiplex PCR; TCRdb's copy has only in-frame clones and lacks some. The sample has 24,000 or so clones, under 85% seen once. As for this clone: What it recognizes is unknown.

The trim removed 8 bases at V and 8 bases at J, leaving 10 bases unmatched. CDR3 length equals 13 residues. Germline V gives CDR1 SQVTM, CDR2 ANQGSEA. The chain recombines TRBV29-1 with TRBJ2-1; 9 nucleotides match TRBD1. The source is an adult with an advanced solid tumor such as melanoma, head and neck, liver or kidney cancer. Sample: CD4+ or CD8+ T cells sorted from blood, taken in a trial of the OX40 agonist ivuxolimab. The CDR3 DNA reads TGCAGCTCCCTACAGGGGGCATGGGATGAGCAGTTCTTC. This sequence encodes CSSLQGAWDEQFF.